The next 5 T cell receptor beta chains were all read from a single sample in a study of regulatory T cells in long-lasting Graves disease. To make TCR beta libraries, researchers used iRepertoire HTBI primers and Arm-PCR of CDR3 regions. One entry per CDR3 protein, called by TCRdb with MiXCR from the multiplex PCR reads. The sample records some 410,000 distinct CDR3 sequences, about 17% being singletons. Time point in this sample: newly diagnosed GD, antithyroid drugs for less than 3 months. The TCR library was prepared using RNA isolated from PBMCs. In addition, the sample was reused for a study of T cells in Graves' hyperthyroidism and ophthalmopathy.

The starting material was peripheral blood mononuclear cells (PBMCs), obtained at new diagnosis, from a patient treated with antithyroid drugs. Receptor source: a woman in her thirties with Graves disease.

This chain uses TRBV19 with TRBJ2-1, with 13 bases identical to TRBD2. This CDR3 is built from 17 residues. With 2 bases clipped from V and 7 bases from J, the junction kept 8 bases outside the gene matches. In germline, CDR1 is LNHDA, CDR2 SQIVND (reference sequence). The CDR3 here is CASSILGLAGPRNEQFF. Written as DNA, the CDR3 is TGTGCCAGTAGTATATTGGGACTAGCGGGACCACGGAATGAGCAGTTCTTC.

This clonotype appeared a few times. This sequence joins TRBV4-3 and TRBJ2-6, with TRBD2 identical over 13 bases. Germline CDR1 LGHNA, CDR2 YSLEER. The V segment lost 0 bases and the J segment 0 bases; nucleotides outside the gene matches: 2. The CDR3 loop spans 19 amino acids. CDR3 sequence reads: CASSQEGLAGDSGANVLTF. The CDR3 DNA is TGCGCCAGCAGCCAAGAAGGACTAGCGGGGGACTCTGGGGCCAACGTCCTGACTTTC.

This clonotype was recorded many times. The rearrangement uses TRBV7-2 and TRBJ2-1, with 10 bases matching TRBD2. With V trimmed by 4 bases and J by 6 bases, 15 bases remained unmatched. Germline CDR1 and CDR2: SGHTA and FQGNSA. The CDR3 covers 18 residues. The CDR3 loop is CASSSLPHRLAGGNEQFF. Written as DNA, the CDR3 is TGTGCCAGCAGCTCGCTCCCCCACAGACTAGCGGGCGGCAATGAGCAGTTCTTC.

The chain recombines TRBV6-4 with TRBJ2-3; D gene unclear. The CDR3 is 13 residues long. V was shortened by 4 bases and J by 2 bases, with 7 bases between the two germline ends. CDR1 and CDR2 from the germline V gene are MRHNA and SNTAGT. Here the CDR3 reads CASSVSTTDTQYF. In DNA form, the CDR3 reads TGTGCCAGCAGTGTATCCACCACAGATACGCAGTATTTT.

V gene TRBV12-3 or TRBV12-4 combines with J gene TRBJ2-1; D unresolved. CDR3 length: 10 residues. Trimming pared 7 bases from V and 10 bases from J, leaving 8 bases between. The CDR3 is CASTAAEQFF. CDR3 coding DNA: TGTGCCAGCACGGCGGCCGAGCAGTTCTTC.